The clone carrying this TCR beta chain has a handful of counts. What it binds is not known. One junction end disagrees with the germline gene, perhaps due to a read error. Germline loops: CDR1 MNHEY, CDR2 SVGEGT. This CDR3 comprises 13 residues. The source of the sample is a study of molecular identifiers for immune sequencing clone quantification. Study-wide results and caveats: Naive cells had under 1% of molecules in clones above 20 RNA copies, effectors over 99%.

TCRdb reprocessed the PCR reads with MiXCR, giving one entry per CDR3 protein. The table lists 40,000 to 45,000 distinct CDR3 sequences, under 25% of them singletons. The rearrangement uses TRBV6-2 or TRBV6-3 and TRBJ2-3; 7 bases line up with TRBD2. Sequenced material: naive CD8+ T cells from blood, with Jurkat cell RNA spiked in. Subset specified: FACS-sorted CD8+CD4-CCR7+CD45RA+ naive T cells. This clonotype was obtained from a human donor in good health. Some libraries in this study had Jurkat cell RNA spiked in. CDR3 residues: CASTDYGRGDQYF. DNA for the CDR3: TGTGCCAGCACCGATTATGGACGGGGGGATCAGTATTTC.